Below, 18 T cell receptor beta chains from the same sample are listed, as sequenced in a study of T cell responses to AZD1222 COVID-19 vaccine. Sequencing was performed with immunoSEQ multiplex PCR; in TCRdb, only in-frame clones are kept and a portion is missing. The table lists roughly 130,000 clones, around 87% of them singletons. The input for sequencing was peripheral blood, taken on day 0 of AZD1222 vaccination. Receptors were obtained from an adult in good health.

The V and J genes are TRBV12-3 or TRBV12-4 and TRBJ1-4; 7 bases map to TRBD1. This CDR3 comprises 13 residues. Trimming removed 6 bases from V and 5 bases from J; junction bases left unmatched: 3. The CDR3 nucleotides are TGTGCCAGCAGGGGGGACAGAAATGAAAAACTGTTTTTT. Its protein is CASRGDRNEKLFF.

Here the CDR3 reads CASNKGMTYTGELFF. The CDR3 nucleotides read TGTGCCAGCAACAAAGGGATGACTTACACCGGGGAGCTGTTTTTT. This sequence joins TRBV27 and TRBJ2-2, with unresolved D. Germline V gives CDR1 MNHEY, CDR2 SMNVEV (reference sequence). CDR3 length: 15 amino acids. V lost 7 bases to trimming and J lost 3 bases, with 15 bases between them.

This clone was detected once. The rearrangement joins TRBV5-1 to TRBJ1-2; the D gene is possibly TRBD1 (6 bases). The CDR3 has 16 amino acids. Trimming pared 0 bases from V and 2 bases from J, leaving 14 bases between. Per the germline V gene, CDR1 is SGHRS and CDR2 is YFSETQ. The CDR3 sequence is CASSLEGGNSNYGYTF. The CDR3, as DNA: TGCGCCAGCAGCTTGGAAGGGGGGAACTCCAACTATGGCTACACCTTC.

V gene TRBV12-3 or TRBV12-4 combines with J gene TRBJ1-1; the D is unclear. The CDR3 extends over 13 amino acids. The ends were cut back, 5 bases at V and 7 bases at J, with 14 bases in the middle. The CDR3 DNA follows: TGTGCCAGCAGTCCCCCCGGGCGTTATGAAGCTTTCTTT. Translated: CASSPPGRYEAFF.

This rearrangement joins TRBV30 to TRBJ2-7; 12 nucleotides line up with TRBD1. The junction had 4 bases not matched to a gene; V was cut back by 4 bases and J by 6 bases. CDR3 length equals 13 residues. Germline CDR1 reads GTSNPN; CDR2 reads SVGIG (reference sequence). Here the CDR3 DNA reads TGTGCCTGGAACCGGGACAGGGGGCTCGAGCAGTACTTC. Translation gives CAWNRDRGLEQYF.

The rearrangement uses TRBV3-1 (or the pseudogene TRBV3-2) and TRBJ2-5; TRBD1 aligns across 7 bases. V shed 7 bases and J 5 bases; nucleotides not matched to a gene: 4. This CDR3 region has 12 residues. Germline values: CDR1 LGHDT, CDR2 YNNKEL (reference sequence). The CDR3 is CASKGGFETQYF. DNA for the CDR3: TGTGCCAGCAAAGGGGGCTTTGAGACCCAGTACTTC.

This clone was counted a single time. CDR3 sequence (DNA): TGTGCCACCAGTCAGGATGTGGGGGAGACCCAGTACTTC. Translated, it gives CATSQDVGETQYF. The chain recombines TRBV24-1 with TRBJ2-5; D call uncertain. V lost 6 bases and J lost 5, with 12 bases in between. This CDR3 comprises 13 residues. CDR1 is KGHDR and CDR2 is SFDVKD in the germline V gene.

Remarks on this clone: The junction departs from germline at one end; a sequencing error may be responsible. The chain uses TRBV7-9 and TRBJ1-1, with 10 bases aligning to TRBD1. Germline V gene lookup returns CDR1 SEHNR and CDR2 FQNEAQ (reference sequence). CDR3 size: 13 residues. The CDR3 DNA sequence: TGTGCCAGCAGGGGACAGGGGAACGCTGAAGCTTTCTTT. Translated, it gives CASRGQGNAEAFF. Full variable domain (outside the CDR3, taken from reference TRBV7-9 and TRBJ1-1): DTGVSQNPRHKITKRGQNVTFRCDPISEHNRLYWYRQTLGQGPEFLTYFQNEAQLEKSRLLSDRFSAERPKGSFSTLEIQRTEQGDSAMYLCASRGQGNAEAFFGQGTRLTVV.

This rearrangement joins TRBV3-1 (or the pseudogene TRBV3-2) to TRBJ1-1; D unclear. The CDR3 consists of 13 residues. Trimming left V 5 bases short and J 0 bases short, with 7 bases between. Per germline, CDR1 LGHDT and CDR2 YNNKEL (reference sequence). DNA of the CDR3: TGTGCCAGCAGCGGCCAGATGAACACTGAAGCTTTCTTT. Translating it yields CASSGQMNTEAFF.

The rearrangement links TRBV4-2 to TRBJ1-1; a weak D match, TRBD1 (6 bases). The CDR3 is 16 amino acids. Germline-derived CDR1 and CDR2 are LGHNA and YNFKEQ. V was cut by 1 base and J by 7 bases, with 19 bases left in between. CDR3 nucleotides: TGTGCCAGCAGCCAAGTGGGTGTGGGGACATTTGGTGAAGCTTTCTTT. Residues: CASSQVGVGTFGEAFF.

The rearrangement joins TRBV20-1 to TRBJ2-7, with 7 nucleotides matching TRBD1. The CDR3 has 14 residues. Germline-derived CDR1 and CDR2 are DFQATT and SNEGSKA (reference sequence). The trim removed 3 bases at V and 1 base at J, leaving 6 bases unmatched. The DNA of the CDR3 is TGCAGTGCTAGTCCCCCGGGACAGTCCTACGAGCAGTACTTC. This sequence encodes CSASPPGQSYEQYF.

The V call is TRBV30, the J call TRBJ1-3; D gene uncertain. This CDR3 has 16 amino acids. Germline assignment: CDR1 GTSNPN and CDR2 SVGIG (reference sequence). The V and J ends lost 0 bases and 0 bases respectively, with 12 bases between them. The CDR3 region is CAWSVYWRSSGNTIYF. The CDR3, as DNA: TGTGCCTGGAGTGTATATTGGCGGAGCTCTGGAAACACCATATATTTT.

V usage is TRBV6-6 and J usage is TRBJ2-1; TRBD2 matches at 8 bases. V shed 5 bases, J shed 1 base, and the junction held 10 bases outside the gene matches. The CDR3 consists of 17 residues. Looked up from germline, CDR1 is MNHNY and CDR2 is SVGAGI (reference sequence). The CDR3 coding sequence is TGTGCCAGCAGTCGTGGACTAGCCCAAGCATCCTACAATGAGCAGTTCTTC. It translates to CASSRGLAQASYNEQFF.

This chain joins TRBV12-5 and TRBJ1-3, with a tentative D call TRBD1 (6 bases). From germline, CDR1 is LGHNT and CDR2 FRNRAP. The CDR3 totals 14 residues. Trimming removed 6 bases from V and 1 base from J, with 10 bases in between. The CDR3 DNA follows: TGTGCTAGTGGCTCAGGGGCTTCTGGAAACACCATATATTTT. Translated: CASGSGASGNTIYF.

The V call is TRBV27, the J call TRBJ2-1; tentative D call: TRBD1 (6 bases). The V gene's germline CDR1 is MNHEY and CDR2 SMNVEV (reference sequence). Between the trimmed V and J ends, which lost 5 bases and 1 base, there was a span of 12 bases. The CDR3 extends over 15 amino acids. CDR3: CASSAGVTSYNEQFF. The CDR3 region has the DNA TGTGCCAGCAGTGCAGGGGTCACGTCCTACAATGAGCAGTTCTTC.

This chain links TRBV27 with TRBJ2-7; 8 bases are shared with TRBD1. Germline V lookup: CDR1 MNHEY, CDR2 SMNVEV (reference sequence). This CDR3 comprises 14 residues. V was pared by 6 bases and J by 0 bases, with 4 bases of the junction left unmatched. Here the CDR3 DNA reads TGTGCCAGCAGCAGGGACAGGTTCTCCTACGAGCAGTACTTC. It encodes CASSRDRFSYEQYF.

The V call is TRBV12-3 or TRBV12-4, the J call TRBJ2-7; 7 bases align to TRBD2. CDR3 size: 13 residues. J was trimmed by 2 bases and V by 5 bases; bases with no gene match: 3. The CDR3 DNA is TGTGCCAGCAGTCCCAGCGGGGCCTACGAGCAGTACTTC. Translating gives CASSPSGAYEQYF.

The chain carries TRBV19 and TRBJ1-2, with D perhaps matching TRBD1 (5 bases). Trimming took 2 bases from V and 3 from J, leaving 10 bases between them. CDR3 length: 14 amino acids. Germline CDR1 and CDR2: LNHDA and SQIVND (reference sequence). The CDR3 DNA follows: TGTGCCAGTAGTATATCAGGGTCATACTATGGCTACACCTTC. The encoded protein is CASSISGSYYGYTF.